A single sample gave rise to the 16 T cell receptor beta chains below, sequenced in a study of T cell responses to AZD1222 COVID-19 vaccine. The data were produced by immunoSEQ multiplex PCR, yet TCRdb's version contains in-frame clones alone and is incomplete. The table lists tens of thousands of clones, around 90% of them singletons, with around 2.7% in the top ten. Here the sequenced sample was peripheral blood, taken 28 days after the second AZD1222 dose. All receptors come from an adult who received the AZD1222 COVID-19 vaccine.

The rearrangement links TRBV6-5 to TRBJ1-1; 7 nucleotides line up with TRBD1. There are 16 residues in the CDR3. The germline CDR1 and CDR2 sequences are MNHEY and SVGAGI. Unmatched junction bases numbered 7, after V lost 2 bases and J lost 1 base. The CDR3, as DNA: TGTGCCAGCAGTTACCCCGCAGGGGGGGGGAACACTGAAGCTTTCTTT. Protein product: CASSYPAGGGNTEAFF.

The genes are TRBV7-2 and TRBJ1-2; maybe TRBD1 (6 bases). In germline, CDR1 is SGHTA, CDR2 FQGNSA. CDR3 length: 14 amino acids. V was shortened by 10 bases and J by 10 bases, with 25 bases between the two germline ends. The CDR3 DNA sequence: TGTGCCATCCTAGGACAGCCGTCGTTGTCTGTCTACACCTTC. Translated, it gives CAILGQPSLSVYTF.

The chain carries TRBV7-2 and TRBJ1-1; unclear D gene. The V gene lost 5 bases and the J gene lost 1 base, with 11 bases spanning the gap. Germline CDR1 is SGHTA and CDR2 is FQGNSA. This CDR3 is 14 amino acids long. The CDR3 DNA reads TGTGCCAGCAGCCCAGGCTCGGCGAACACTGAAGCTTTCTTT. It encodes CASSPGSANTEAFF.

In this sample, this clone turned up once. This chain joins TRBV19 and TRBJ2-6; D uncertain. Germline CDR1 LNHDA, CDR2 SQIVND (reference sequence). The CDR3 has 13 residues. V was shortened by 7 bases and J by 2 bases, with 6 bases between the two germline ends. CDR3 residues: CASTDPGANVLTF. The CDR3 DNA sequence: TGTGCCAGTACCGACCCTGGGGCCAACGTCCTGACTTTC.

The chain carries TRBV5-1 and TRBJ2-7, with 9 bases that match TRBD2. This CDR3 contains 14 residues. The trim removed 0 bases at V and 6 bases at J, leaving 4 bases unmatched. Germline values: CDR1 SGHRS, CDR2 YFSETQ. The chain's CDR3 is CASSLESSGAEQYF. CDR3 nucleotide sequence: TGCGCCAGCAGCTTGGAGTCTAGCGGGGCCGAGCAGTACTTC.

The J gene is TRBJ2-7, the V gene TRBV5-1; tentative D call: TRBD1 (5 bases). V shed 1 base and J shed 6 bases, with 23 bases lying between them. CDR3 length: 17 residues. Per the germline V gene, CDR1 is SGHRS and CDR2 is YFSETQ. The CDR3 DNA sequence: TGCGCCAGCAGCTTGACTTCGGTCGGACATCCGATGGTCGAGCAGTACTTC. This encodes CASSLTSVGHPMVEQYF.

This chain uses TRBV18 with TRBJ2-6; D not certain. Trimming shortened V by 2 bases and J by 1 base, and 3 bases separated the two germline ends. The germline CDR1 and CDR2 sequences are KGHSH and LQKENI. The CDR3 totals 14 residues. The CDR3 nucleotides are TGTGCCAGCTCACCAGGTTCTGGGGCCAACGTCCTGACTTTC. Its protein product is CASSPGSGANVLTF.

This chain joins TRBV4-1 and TRBJ2-7, with unresolved D. The V end was cut by 3 bases, the J end by 3 bases, with 9 bases between. Germline CDR1 and CDR2: MGHRA and YSYEKL. This CDR3 has 13 residues. The CDR3 DNA follows: TGCGCCAGCAGCCAGGCAAGGGACTACGAGCAGTACTTC. It translates to CASSQARDYEQYF.

V usage is TRBV11-2 and J usage is TRBJ2-3, with 7 bases matching TRBD1. Germline V CDR1 and CDR2: SGHAT, FQNNGV. This CDR3 is built from 14 residues. V shed 5 bases, J shed 3 bases, and the junction held 5 bases outside the gene matches. The CDR3 loop reads CASSIGTETDTQYF. CDR3 DNA: TGTGCCAGCAGCATTGGGACAGAGACAGATACGCAGTATTTT. Full variable domain (remainder filled in from reference TRBV11-2 and TRBJ2-3): EAGVAQSPRYKIIEKRQSVAFWCNPISGHATLYWYQQILGQGPKLLIQFQNNGVVDDSQLPKDRFSAERLKGVDSTLKIQPAKLEDSAVYLCASSIGTETDTQYFGPGTRLTVL.

The chain joins TRBV9 to TRBJ2-7; possibly TRBD2 for D (5 bases). CDR1 and CDR2 from the germline V gene are SGDLS and YYNGEE. CDR3 length: 13 amino acids. The germline V and J ends were trimmed by 3 bases and 4 bases, with 11 bases remaining between them. CDR3 nucleotides: TGTGCCAGCAGCGCCCCGGGGAGATACGAGCAGTACTTC. Protein: CASSAPGRYEQYF. Based on the CDR3 plus reference TRBV9 and TRBJ2-7, the full variable domain is DSGVTQTPKHLITATGQRVTLRCSPRSGDLSVYWYQQSLDQGLQFLIQYYNGEERAKGNILERFSAQQFPDLHSELNLSSLELGDSALYFCASSAPGRYEQYFGPGTRLTVT.

This clone turned up a few times. This sequence joins TRBV7-5 and TRBJ2-7; TRBD1, the table's D call, was not compared with the DNA. TRBV7-5 is shown as a pseudogene. The CDR3 is made up of 18 amino acids. CDR3 sequence reads: CARSFFLGDRGPTDEQYF. CDR3 nucleotide sequence: TGTGCCAGAAGCTTTTTCCTAGGGGACAGGGGGCCTACCGACGAGCAGTACTTC.

The gene calls are TRBV5-5 and TRBJ2-5; the D gene is possibly TRBD2 (5 bases). This CDR3 region has 13 residues. The germline CDR1 and CDR2 sequences are SGHKS and YYEKEE (reference sequence). V lost 4 bases and J lost 5, with 12 bases in between. This CDR3 reads CASSPTPGETQYF. CDR3 coding DNA: TGTGCCAGCAGCCCCACCCCGGGGGAGACCCAGTACTTC.

This clone was observed a few times. In the same sample, other DNA sequences code for this CDR3. This chain uses TRBV18 with TRBJ1-2; tentative D call: TRBD1 (6 bases). Looked up from germline, CDR1 is KGHSH and CDR2 is LQKENI. This CDR3 spans 12 amino acids. With 3 bases removed from V and 6 bases from J, the gap between germline ends came to 8 bases. DNA for the CDR3: TGTGCCAGCTCACCCAGGGGCGATGGCTACACCTTC. Translating gives CASSPRGDGYTF.

The chain couples TRBV11-2 to TRBJ2-1; 12 bases match TRBD2. Germline V CDR1 and CDR2: SGHAT, FQNNGV. The junction had 5 bases not matched to a gene; V was cut back by 5 bases and J by 6 bases. The length of the CDR3 is 15 residues. CDR3 sequence (DNA): TGTGCCAGCAGCATTTCTAGCGGGGGGGCCAATGAGCAGTTCTTC. Translating gives CASSISSGGANEQFF.

This chain connects TRBV18 to TRBJ2-2; 7 nucleotides align to TRBD1. The germline V gene has CDR1 KGHSH and CDR2 LQKENI. There are 15 residues in the CDR3. Trimming removed 3 bases from V and 4 bases from J; junction bases left unmatched: 5. The CDR3 sequence: CASSPQGVGTGELFF. CDR3 in DNA: TGTGCCAGCTCACCGCAGGGGGTAGGCACCGGGGAGCTGTTTTTT.

This clone was seen a single time. The chain is built from TRBV19 and TRBJ2-7, with 7 bases that match TRBD1. V shed 3 bases, J shed 9 bases, and the junction held 2 bases outside the gene matches. The CDR3 sequence is 11 residues long. Per germline, CDR1 LNHDA and CDR2 SQIVND (reference sequence). CDR3: CASSMGQWQYF. The CDR3 DNA reads as TGTGCCAGTAGTATGGGACAGTGGCAGTACTTC.